This T cell receptor beta chain was sequenced during a study of PD-1 blockade in classical Hodgkin lymphoma. Findings and caveats of the study: The authors have not defined what causes the repertoire differences, possibly disease activity or prior therapy. Excluded were patients who started nivolumab under 1 year after ASCT, a group that had lower diversity. It was reported that newly diagnosed patients had less baseline TCR diversity than healthy donors. Lower baseline TCR diversity marked trial partial responders and progressors.

In the case of this clone: Its matching antigen is unknown.

Germline V gene sequence: CDR1 SGHNT, CDR2 YENEEA. The CDR3 extends over 14 amino acids. V shed 4 bases and J shed 4 bases, with 10 bases lying between them. Here immunoSEQ multiplex PCR was the method, and the copy in TCRdb shows in-frame clones only, minus some. Found here are around 30,000 clones, 65% to 85% of them singletons; the top ten hold around 0.58%. The time point was: cycle 4 day 1 (C4D1), after less than 7 weeks of nivolumab. Every patient had relapsed following autologous stem cell transplantation, and cohorts differed in brentuximab vedotin exposure. Purification of CD4+ T cells from thawed PBMCs was performed via magnetic negative selection.

The TCR was taken from a human donor with classical Hodgkin lymphoma. Source: CD4+ T cells from blood, taken before the fourth cycle of nivolumab. The gene calls are TRBV11-3 and TRBJ2-2, with D possibly TRBD2 on 6 matching bases. The CDR3 nucleotides read TGTGCCAGCAGCTCAACAGCGGGCACCGGGGAGCTGTTTTTT. Amino acids: CASSSTAGTGELFF.